The sequence of this T cell receptor beta chain was determined in a study of blood T cell repertoires in COVID-19. Background on the study: The United States, Italy and Spain were the sources of the acute and convalescent COVID-19 samples. The analysed material was cDNA or gDNA that came from T cells, B-cell-depleted T cells, or PBMCs.

Under the authors' procedure: The assay estimated nucleated cells by amplifying reference gene primers. Method: immunoSEQ multiplex PCR; TCRdb's copy keeps in-frame clones and lacks some. That table furnishes V, J and clone size, whereas the DNA furnished D and trimming. The sample lists 360,000 or so clones; nearly 90% were seen once. The CDR3 totals 15 residues. Per the germline V gene, CDR1 is LNHDA and CDR2 is SQIVND (reference sequence). The germline V and J ends were trimmed by 5 bases and 1 base, with 14 bases remaining between them. The receptor's source is a man in his late teens or twenties with active or convalescent COVID-19. V gene TRBV19 combines with J gene TRBJ1-1, with D hard to call. Sequencing input: peripheral blood. Here the CDR3 reads CASSEQAYPNTEAFF. The CDR3 nucleotides are TGTGCCAGTAGTGAGCAGGCCTATCCGAACACTGAAGCTTTCTTT.